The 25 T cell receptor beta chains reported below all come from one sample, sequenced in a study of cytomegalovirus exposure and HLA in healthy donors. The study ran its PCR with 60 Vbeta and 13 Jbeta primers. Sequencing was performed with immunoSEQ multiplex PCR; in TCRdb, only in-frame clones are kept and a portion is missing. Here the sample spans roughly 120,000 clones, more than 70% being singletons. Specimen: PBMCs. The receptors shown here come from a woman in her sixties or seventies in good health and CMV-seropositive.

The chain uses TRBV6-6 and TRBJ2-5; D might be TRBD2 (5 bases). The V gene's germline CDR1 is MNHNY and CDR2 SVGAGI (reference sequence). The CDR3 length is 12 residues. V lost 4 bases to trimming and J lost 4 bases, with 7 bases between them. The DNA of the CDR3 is TGTGCCAGCAGTTGGACTTCAGAGACCCAGTACTTC. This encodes CASSWTSETQYF.

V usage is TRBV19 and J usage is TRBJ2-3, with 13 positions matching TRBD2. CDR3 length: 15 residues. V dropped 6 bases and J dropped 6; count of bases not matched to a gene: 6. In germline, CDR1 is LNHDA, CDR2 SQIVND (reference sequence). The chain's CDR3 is CASRKLAGGPDTQYF. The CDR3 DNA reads TGTGCCAGTAGAAAACTAGCGGGAGGGCCCGATACGCAGTATTTT.

CDR3 region: CASSMGGWTEAFF. Written as DNA, the CDR3 is TGTGCCAGTAGTATGGGGGGATGGACTGAAGCTTTCTTT. V usage is TRBV19 and J usage is TRBJ1-1; perhaps TRBD1 as D (5 bases). V was pared by 3 bases and J by 5 bases, with 10 bases between. The CDR3 runs 13 residues. Per germline, CDR1 LNHDA and CDR2 SQIVND (reference sequence).

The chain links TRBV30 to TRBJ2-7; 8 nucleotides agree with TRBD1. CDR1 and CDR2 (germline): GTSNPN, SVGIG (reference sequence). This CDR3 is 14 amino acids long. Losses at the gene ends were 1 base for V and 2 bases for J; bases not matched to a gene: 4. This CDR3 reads CAWSGQGNPYEQYF. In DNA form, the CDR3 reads TGTGCCTGGAGTGGACAGGGGAACCCCTACGAGCAGTACTTC.

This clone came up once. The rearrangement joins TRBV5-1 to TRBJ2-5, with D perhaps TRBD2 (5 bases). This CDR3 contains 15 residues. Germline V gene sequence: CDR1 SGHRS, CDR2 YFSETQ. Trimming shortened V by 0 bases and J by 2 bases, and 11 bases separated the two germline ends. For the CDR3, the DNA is TGCGCCAGCAGCTTGGGGCCGGGGATGCAAGAGACCCAGTACTTC. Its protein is CASSLGPGMQETQYF. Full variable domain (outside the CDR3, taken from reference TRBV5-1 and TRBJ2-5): KAGVTQTPRYLIKTRGQQVTLSCSPISGHRSVSWYQQTPGQGLQFLFEYFSETQRNKGNFPGRFSGRQFSNSRSEMNVSTLELGDSALYLCASSLGPGMQETQYFGPGTRLLVL.

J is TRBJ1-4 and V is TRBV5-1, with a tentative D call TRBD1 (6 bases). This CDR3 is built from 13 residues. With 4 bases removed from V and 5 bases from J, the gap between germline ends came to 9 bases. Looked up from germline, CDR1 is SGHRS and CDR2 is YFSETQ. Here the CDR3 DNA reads TGCGCCAGCAGCCAGGACAGAAATGAAAAACTGTTTTTT. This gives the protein CASSQDRNEKLFF.

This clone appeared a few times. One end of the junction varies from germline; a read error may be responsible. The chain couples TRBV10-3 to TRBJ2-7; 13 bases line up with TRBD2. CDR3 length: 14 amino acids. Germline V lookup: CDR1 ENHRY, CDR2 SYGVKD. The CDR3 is CASSPTSGRYEQYF. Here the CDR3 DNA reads TGTGCCAGCAGTCCGACTAGCGGGAGGTACGAGCAGTACTTC.

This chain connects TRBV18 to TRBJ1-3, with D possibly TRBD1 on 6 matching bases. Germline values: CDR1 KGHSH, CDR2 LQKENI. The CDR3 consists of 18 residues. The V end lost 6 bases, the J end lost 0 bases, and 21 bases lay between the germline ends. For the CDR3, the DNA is TGTGCCAGCTCTCCAATCGTGGGAATACAGGGCTCTGGAAACACCATATATTTT. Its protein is CASSPIVGIQGSGNTIYF.

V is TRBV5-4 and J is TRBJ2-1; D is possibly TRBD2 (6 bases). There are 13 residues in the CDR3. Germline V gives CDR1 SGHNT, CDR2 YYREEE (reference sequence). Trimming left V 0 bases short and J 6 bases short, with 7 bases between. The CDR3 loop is CASSLVGGNEQFF. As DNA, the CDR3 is TGTGCCAGCAGCTTGGTGGGAGGCAATGAGCAGTTCTTC.

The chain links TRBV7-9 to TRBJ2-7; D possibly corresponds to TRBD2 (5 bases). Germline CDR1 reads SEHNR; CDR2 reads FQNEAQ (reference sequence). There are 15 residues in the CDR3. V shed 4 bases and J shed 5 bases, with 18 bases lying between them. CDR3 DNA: TGTGCCAGCAGCTCAACTAGATTCTGGGATAACGAGCAGTACTTC. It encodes CASSSTRFWDNEQYF.

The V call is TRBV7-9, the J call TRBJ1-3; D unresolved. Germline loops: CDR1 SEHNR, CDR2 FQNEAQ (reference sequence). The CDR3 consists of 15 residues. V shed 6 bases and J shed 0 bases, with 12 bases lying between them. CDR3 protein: CASSYRESSGNTIYF. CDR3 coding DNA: TGTGCCAGCAGTTATAGGGAGAGCTCTGGAAACACCATATATTTT.

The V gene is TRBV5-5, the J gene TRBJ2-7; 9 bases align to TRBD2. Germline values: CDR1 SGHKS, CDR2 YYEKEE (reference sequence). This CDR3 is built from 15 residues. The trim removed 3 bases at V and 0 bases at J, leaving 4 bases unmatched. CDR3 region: CASSSALAGSYEQYF. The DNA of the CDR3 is TGTGCCAGCAGCTCCGCACTAGCGGGCTCCTACGAGCAGTACTTC.

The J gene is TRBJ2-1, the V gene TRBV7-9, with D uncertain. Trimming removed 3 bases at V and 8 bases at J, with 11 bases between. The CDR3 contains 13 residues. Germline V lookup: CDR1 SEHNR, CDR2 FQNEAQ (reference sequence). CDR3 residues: CASSFEVNYEQFF. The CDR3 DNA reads TGTGCCAGCAGCTTTGAGGTTAATTATGAGCAGTTCTTC.

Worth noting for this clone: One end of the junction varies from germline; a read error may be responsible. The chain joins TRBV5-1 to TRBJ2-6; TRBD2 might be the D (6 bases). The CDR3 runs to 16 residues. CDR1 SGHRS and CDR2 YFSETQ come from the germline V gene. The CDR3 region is CASGGIPHSGASVLTF. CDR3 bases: TGCGCCAGCGGGGGGATTCCCCACTCTGGGGCCAGCGTCCTGACTTTC.

CDR3 coding DNA: TGTGCCAGCAGTCCCACCGGGGGGAATGAAAAACTGTTTTTT. This codes for CASSPTGGNEKLFF. The rearrangement uses TRBV27 and TRBJ1-4; D possibly corresponds to TRBD1 (5 bases). The V and J ends lost 5 bases and 5 bases respectively, with 12 bases between them. This CDR3 region has 14 residues. The germline CDR1 and CDR2 sequences are MNHEY and SMNVEV (reference sequence).

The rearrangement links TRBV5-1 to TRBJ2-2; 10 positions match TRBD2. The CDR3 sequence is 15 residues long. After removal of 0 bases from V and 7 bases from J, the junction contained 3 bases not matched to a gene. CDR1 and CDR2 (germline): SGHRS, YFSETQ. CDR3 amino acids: CASSLEIAGGGELFF. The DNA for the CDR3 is TGCGCCAGCAGCTTGGAGATAGCGGGAGGCGGGGAGCTGTTTTTT.

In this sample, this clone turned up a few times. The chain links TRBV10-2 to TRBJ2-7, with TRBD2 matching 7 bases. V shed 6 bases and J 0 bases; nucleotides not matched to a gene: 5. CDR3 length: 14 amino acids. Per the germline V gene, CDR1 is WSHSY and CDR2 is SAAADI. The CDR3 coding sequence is TGCGCCAGCAGGCTAGCGGCGAGCTCCTACGAGCAGTACTTC. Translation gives CASRLAASSYEQYF.

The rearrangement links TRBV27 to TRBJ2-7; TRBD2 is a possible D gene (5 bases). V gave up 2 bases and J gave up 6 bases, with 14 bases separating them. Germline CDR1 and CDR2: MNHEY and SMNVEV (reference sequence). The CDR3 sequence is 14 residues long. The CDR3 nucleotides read TGTGCCAGCAGTTTACGAGGGCCCCTCAGCGAGCAGTACTTC. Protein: CASSLRGPLSEQYF.

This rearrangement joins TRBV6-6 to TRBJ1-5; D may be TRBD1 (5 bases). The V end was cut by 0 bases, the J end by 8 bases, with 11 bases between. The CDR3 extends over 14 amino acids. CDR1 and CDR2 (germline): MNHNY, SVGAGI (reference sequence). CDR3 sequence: CASSYSGRAEPQHF. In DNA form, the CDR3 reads TGTGCCAGCAGTTACTCTGGCAGGGCCGAGCCCCAGCATTTT.

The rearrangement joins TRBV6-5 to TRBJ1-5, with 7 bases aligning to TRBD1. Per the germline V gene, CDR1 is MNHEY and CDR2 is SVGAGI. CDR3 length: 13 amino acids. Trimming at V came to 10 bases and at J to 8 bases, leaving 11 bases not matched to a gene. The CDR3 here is CAIRQGFGEPQHF. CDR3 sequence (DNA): TGTGCCATTCGACAGGGCTTCGGGGAGCCCCAGCATTTT.

CDR3 amino acids: CASSRSGGHNEQFF. The CDR3 nucleotides read TGTGCCAGCAGTCGCAGCGGGGGACACAATGAGCAGTTCTTC. This rearrangement joins TRBV6-5 to TRBJ2-1; 8 bases match TRBD2. This CDR3 comprises 14 residues. With 5 bases clipped from V and 5 bases from J, the junction kept 5 bases outside the gene matches. Per the germline V gene, CDR1 is MNHEY and CDR2 is SVGAGI.

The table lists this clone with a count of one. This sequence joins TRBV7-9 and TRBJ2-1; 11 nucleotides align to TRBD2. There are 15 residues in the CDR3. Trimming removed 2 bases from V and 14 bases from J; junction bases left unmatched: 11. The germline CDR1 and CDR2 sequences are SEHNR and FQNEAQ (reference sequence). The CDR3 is CASSLYTSGSALEFF. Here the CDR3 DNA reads TGTGCCAGCAGCTTATACACTAGCGGGAGCGCTCTAGAGTTCTTC.

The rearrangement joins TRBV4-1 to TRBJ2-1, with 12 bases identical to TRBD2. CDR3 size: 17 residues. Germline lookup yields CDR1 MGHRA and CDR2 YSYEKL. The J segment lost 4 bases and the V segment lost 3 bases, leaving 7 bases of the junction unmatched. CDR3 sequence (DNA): TGCGCCAGCAGCCATCGTCGACTAGCGGGGGCTTACAATGAGCAGTTCTTC. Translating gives CASSHRRLAGAYNEQFF.

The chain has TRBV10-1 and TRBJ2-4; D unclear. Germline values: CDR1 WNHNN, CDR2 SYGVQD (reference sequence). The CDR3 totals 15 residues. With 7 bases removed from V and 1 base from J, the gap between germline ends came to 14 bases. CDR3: CASKRGHRAKNIQYF. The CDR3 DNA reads TGCGCCAGCAAAAGAGGCCATAGGGCCAAAAACATTCAGTACTTC.

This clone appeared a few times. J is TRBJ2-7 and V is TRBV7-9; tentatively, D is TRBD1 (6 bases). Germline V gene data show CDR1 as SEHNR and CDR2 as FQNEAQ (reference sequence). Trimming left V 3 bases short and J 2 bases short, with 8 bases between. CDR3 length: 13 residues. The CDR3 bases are TGTGCCAGCAGCTTCGACAGGACCTACGAGCAGTACTTC. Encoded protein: CASSFDRTYEQYF. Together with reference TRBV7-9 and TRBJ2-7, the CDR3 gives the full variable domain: DTGVSQNPRHKITKRGQNVTFRCDPISEHNRLYWYRQTLGQGPEFLTYFQNEAQLEKSRLLSDRFSAERPKGSFSTLEIQRTEQGDSAMYLCASSFDRTYEQYFGPGTRLTVT.